Here is one T cell receptor (beta chain) with its context. As yet, its antigen is unknown. The data are from a study of T cell clones after liver transplantation. In the study overall: In this trial, immunosuppression withdrawal was attempted within 2 years of liver transplant. TCRbeta sequencing after a pre-transplant mixed lymphocyte reaction identified graft-donor-reactive clones, later tracked in post-transplant blood.

Germline V gene data show CDR1 as SEHNR and CDR2 as FQNEAQ (reference sequence). CDR3 length: 14 residues. V was pared by 3 bases and J by 2 bases, with 10 bases between. Study-level findings and limits: Graft donor-reactive T cells may have migrated into the graft rather than being deleted. Low donor cell numbers restricted donor-reactive repertoire measurement in a couple of subjects.

The method was immunoSEQ multiplex PCR; TCRdb's version includes in-frame clones alone and lacks a portion of them. The profile covers about 120,000 clones, with less than 95% appearing a single time and 0.83% taken by the ten largest. The sequences come from CD4+ T cells from blood, collected 12 months after liver transplant. This clonotype originated in a human patient who received a liver transplant. Some T cells may possibly be graft donor cells. The rearrangement joins TRBV7-9 to TRBJ1-1; no clear D. CDR3 region: CASSFSGINTEAFF. CDR3 bases: TGTGCCAGCAGCTTCTCGGGAATCAACACTGAAGCTTTCTTT.